This is a list of T cell receptor beta chains from one sample in a study of CXCR3-negative and CXCR3-positive naive CD8 T cells. TCRdb reanalyzed the 5' RACE reads and collapses them to one entry per CDR3 protein, without DNA. Here the sample table reports approximately 120,000 distinct CDR3 sequences. The sequencing sample was made of naive CXCR3+ CD8+ T cells from blood. These receptor sequences come from a human donor in good health. Some clones in this sample may be carry-over from other donors' samples. Each CDR3 is given with its conserved first and last residue.

TRBV29-1,TRBJ1-2,CSVEGQGGDYTF
TRBV4-2,TRBJ2-7,CASSHEDSYEQYF
TRBV24-1,TRBJ2-3,CATSDLAGTSTDTQYF
TRBV6-6,TRBJ2-7,CASSYRPGHYYEQYF
TRBV29-1,TRBJ2-7,CSVVEQNYEQYF
TRBV29-1,TRBJ2-3,CSVEGGDRSTDTQYF
TRBV5-4,TRBJ2-1,CASETTLREQFF
TRBV4-3,TRBJ2-7,CASSQDWQIQYEQYF
TRBV3-1,TRBJ2-1,CASSLGGFLDEQFF
TRBV6-5,TRBJ2-7,CASTEGRGATYEQYF
TRBV5-5,TRBJ2-2,CASSLGQGPNTGELFF
TRBV7-9,TRBJ2-6,CASREGANVLTF
TRBV11-2,TRBJ2-6,CASSLMGAGANVLTF
TRBV5-1,TRBJ2-5,CASSWLGVQETQYF
TRBV3-1,TRBJ2-5,CASSQDLAGGLETQYF
TRBV28,TRBJ2-2,CASSWGVWVTGELFF
TRBV24-1,TRBJ2-2,CATSGQTETFGELFF
TRBV27,TRBJ2-3,CASSPGLAVDTQYF
TRBV7-9,TRBJ2-1,CASSLPGGDEQFF
TRBV7-9,TRBJ1-4,CAGAGVRNEKLFF
TRBV23-1,TRBJ2-5,CASSQFHWRLGDQETQYF
TRBV3-1,TRBJ2-3,CASSQAGLAGVGDTQYF
TRBV18,TRBJ1-1,CASSPFRTGGVSTEAFF
TRBV7-8,TRBJ2-4,CASSFRGTKNIQYF
TRBV7-6,TRBJ2-1,CASRDSSHEQFF
TRBV29-1,TRBJ2-5,CSVGGVGEENQYF
TRBV7-9,TRBJ2-3,CASSLLAAADYTQYF
TRBV4-1,TRBJ2-3,CASSQVLGREDTQYF